The rows below give T cell receptor beta chains drawn from one sample of a study of graft-versus-host responses after intestinal transplantation. Measured with immunoSEQ multiplex PCR; TCRdb has only the in-frame clones, and not every one. The sample shows around 38,000 clones, roughly four fifths of them seen only once. This material consisted of PBMCs, taken approximately 1,000 days after transplant. The receptor set was obtained from a human patient who received an intestinal transplant, so some T cells may come from the graft donor. CDR3s include the opening cysteine and the closing phenylalanine or tryptophan. D genes are given only for firm matches. Part of the rows lack a size; the others show once, few, many or a class for expanded clones.

d_gene: NA
j_gene: TRBJ2-3
v_gene: TRBV4-2
len: 15
abundance: few
CDR3nt: TGTGCCAGCAGCCATGGAAGGGGGGGCTCAGATACGCAGTATTTT
CDR3aa: CASSHGRGGSDTQYF

d_gene: TRBD2
j_gene: TRBJ2-1
v_gene: TRBV28
len: 15
abundance: NA
CDR3nt: TGTGCCAGCAGTCTTAGAGCGGGGGGGCCCAATGAGCAGTTCTTC
CDR3aa: CASSLRAGGPNEQFF

d_gene: TRBD1
j_gene: TRBJ1-5
v_gene: TRBV10-3
len: 13
abundance: NA
CDR3nt: TGTGCCATCAGTCGGGGACAGAATCAGCCCCAGCATTTT
CDR3aa: CAISRGQNQPQHF

d_gene: TRBD2
j_gene: TRBJ2-2
v_gene: TRBV27
len: 16
abundance: NA
CDR3nt: TGTGCCAGCAGTCCTCTAGCGGGCGCGAACACCGGGGAGCTGTTTTTT
CDR3aa: CASSPLAGANTGELFF

d_gene: TRBD2
j_gene: TRBJ2-5
v_gene: TRBV9
len: 16
abundance: NA
CDR3nt: TGTGCCAGCAGCGTAGCTGGCGGGAGGGCCGGAGAGACCCAGTACTTC
CDR3aa: CASSVAGGRAGETQYF

d_gene: NA
j_gene: TRBJ2-7
v_gene: TRBV7-9
len: 14
abundance: NA
CDR3nt: TGTGCCAGCAGCCTAGAGGAGAAATCCTACGAGCAGTACTTC
CDR3aa: CASSLEEKSYEQYF

d_gene: NA
j_gene: TRBJ1-6
v_gene: TRBV30
len: 14
abundance: few
CDR3nt: TGTGCCTGGAGTGTAGGAGGAGATAATTCACCCCTCCACTTT
CDR3aa: CAWSVGGDNSPLHF

d_gene: NA
j_gene: TRBJ2-2
v_gene: TRBV6-1
len: 14
abundance: NA
CDR3nt: TGTGCCAGCAGTGAAGCGACTAGTTTCGGGGAGCTGTTTTTT
CDR3aa: CASSEATSFGELFF

d_gene: TRBD2
j_gene: TRBJ2-3
v_gene: TRBV6-1
len: 16
abundance: few
CDR3nt: TGTGCCAGCAGTGAAGGAGCGGGAGGGCCGGGAGATACGCAGTATTTT
CDR3aa: CASSEGAGGPGDTQYF

d_gene: TRBD2
j_gene: TRBJ2-1
v_gene: TRBV28
len: 15
abundance: NA
CDR3nt: TGTGCCAGCAGCAGAACAACTAGCGGGAGCAATGAGCAGTTCTTC
CDR3aa: CASSRTTSGSNEQFF

d_gene: NA
j_gene: TRBJ2-3
v_gene: TRBV5-4
len: 15
abundance: NA
CDR3nt: TGTGCCAGCAGTCAATTAGGGAGAGCCACAGATACGCAGTATTTT
CDR3aa: CASSQLGRATDTQYF

d_gene: NA
j_gene: TRBJ1-1
v_gene: TRBV5-1
len: 13
abundance: NA
CDR3nt: TGCGCCAGCTACGGGGATGTGGCGACTGAAGCTTTCTTT
CDR3aa: CASYGDVATEAFF

d_gene: NA
j_gene: TRBJ2-1
v_gene: TRBV9
len: 11
abundance: NA
CDR3nt: TGTGCCAGTGGCAAACTAGGTCCGCAGTTCTTC
CDR3aa: CASGKLGPQFF

d_gene: NA
j_gene: TRBJ2-3
v_gene: TRBV6-1
len: 14
abundance: few
CDR3nt: TGTGCCAGCAGTGAAGCCGTGGAGCCAGATACGCAGTATTTT
CDR3aa: CASSEAVEPDTQYF

d_gene: TRBD2
j_gene: TRBJ2-1
v_gene: TRBV6-4
len: 15
abundance: NA
CDR3nt: TGTGCCAGCAGTGACGATAGCGGGGGGTACAATGAGCAGTTCTTC
CDR3aa: CASSDDSGGYNEQFF

d_gene: NA
j_gene: TRBJ2-7
v_gene: TRBV7-6
len: 12
abundance: NA
CDR3nt: TGTGCCAGCAGCTTACACCCTTACGAGCAGTACTTC
CDR3aa: CASSLHPYEQYF

d_gene: TRBD1
j_gene: TRBJ1-5
v_gene: TRBV2
len: 21
abundance: NA
CDR3nt: TGTGCCAGCAGTGAAGCGCTTGGGACAGGGTGGAATTGGGTGGGCAATCAGCCCCAGCATTTT
CDR3aa: CASSEALGTGWNWVGNQPQHF

d_gene: NA
j_gene: TRBJ1-1
v_gene: TRBV6-6
len: 15
abundance: NA
CDR3nt: TGTGCCAGCAGTTACTCGTTACAGCTGAACACTGAAGCTTTCTTT
CDR3aa: CASSYSLQLNTEAFF

d_gene: NA
j_gene: TRBJ2-3
v_gene: TRBV28
len: 14
abundance: NA
CDR3nt: TGTGCCAGCAACCTCGGACTGAGCACAGATACGCAGTATTTT
CDR3aa: CASNLGLSTDTQYF

d_gene: NA
j_gene: TRBJ2-7
v_gene: TRBV4-2
len: 14
abundance: NA
CDR3nt: TGTGCCAGCAGCCAAGGGGGAAGGGGGAACGAGCAGTACTTC
CDR3aa: CASSQGGRGNEQYF

d_gene: TRBD2
j_gene: TRBJ2-1
v_gene: TRBV5-1
len: 14
abundance: NA
CDR3nt: TGCGCCAGCAGCTTGGGACTAGCGTACAATGAGCAGTTCTTC
CDR3aa: CASSLGLAYNEQFF

d_gene: TRBD1
j_gene: TRBJ1-5
v_gene: TRBV5-1
len: 14
abundance: NA
CDR3nt: TGCGCCAGCAGTGAAGACAGGGTGCTACAGCCCCAGCATTTT
CDR3aa: CASSEDRVLQPQHF

d_gene: NA
j_gene: TRBJ2-4
v_gene: TRBV6-1
len: 19
abundance: NA
CDR3nt: TGTGCCAGCAGTGAAGCGGGCGGACGCGGAATCTCAACCAAAAACATTCAGTACTTC
CDR3aa: CASSEAGGRGISTKNIQYF

d_gene: TRBD1
j_gene: TRBJ1-2
v_gene: TRBV7-9
len: 13
abundance: once
CDR3nt: TGTGCCAGCAGCTTACAGGGGGCGTATGGCTACACCTTC
CDR3aa: CASSLQGAYGYTF

d_gene: NA
j_gene: TRBJ2-7
v_gene: TRBV27
len: 14
abundance: once
CDR3nt: TGTGCCAGCAGTTTAGGCGGGTCAACCTACGAGCAGTACTTC
CDR3aa: CASSLGGSTYEQYF

d_gene: NA
j_gene: TRBJ2-1
v_gene: TRBV5-6
len: 17
abundance: few
CDR3nt: TGTGCCAGCAGCTTGGGTAGCAGCCATTTTATATACAATGAGCAGTTCTTC
CDR3aa: CASSLGSSHFIYNEQFF

d_gene: NA
j_gene: TRBJ2-1
v_gene: TRBV28
len: 17
abundance: NA
CDR3nt: TGTGCCACCACGAGTTCGGGTACTACCTCGAGTTACAATGAGCAGTTCTTC
CDR3aa: CATTSSGTTSSYNEQFF

d_gene: TRBD2
j_gene: TRBJ2-1
v_gene: TRBV27
len: 19
abundance: NA
CDR3nt: TGTGCCAGCAGTTTTGGGTTCGGACTAGCGGGTAGCTCCTACAATGAGCAGTTCTTC
CDR3aa: CASSFGFGLAGSSYNEQFF

d_gene: TRBD1
j_gene: TRBJ1-3
v_gene: TRBV7-9
len: 19
abundance: NA
CDR3nt: TGTGCCAGCAGCTTAGTCCCTGGACAGGGGACCTCCTCTGGAAACACCATATATTTT
CDR3aa: CASSLVPGQGTSSGNTIYF

d_gene: NA
j_gene: TRBJ2-7
v_gene: TRBV7-8
len: 15
abundance: medium-sized
CDR3nt: TGTGCCAGCAGCTTACGGCAGGGGAACGCCTACGAGCAGTACTTC
CDR3aa: CASSLRQGNAYEQYF

d_gene: NA
j_gene: TRBJ1-2
v_gene: TRBV28
len: 11
abundance: once
CDR3nt: TGTGCCAGCAGATTGGCGTATGGCTACACCTTC
CDR3aa: CASRLAYGYTF

d_gene: NA
j_gene: TRBJ2-6
v_gene: TRBV4-2
len: 18
abundance: NA
CDR3nt: TGTGCCAGCAGCCAATGGGACGGGCAACAAGCTGGGGCCAACGTCCTGACTTTC
CDR3aa: CASSQWDGQQAGANVLTF

d_gene: NA
j_gene: TRBJ1-2
v_gene: TRBV28
len: 12
abundance: NA
CDR3nt: TGTGCCGCAGACAGTTCTACATATGGCTACACCTTC
CDR3aa: CAADSSTYGYTF

d_gene: NA
j_gene: TRBJ1-2
v_gene: TRBV30
len: 13
abundance: once
CDR3nt: TGTGCCTGGAGTGTTTTGGAGGCGCGTGGCTACACCTTC
CDR3aa: CAWSVLEARGYTF

d_gene: NA
j_gene: TRBJ1-2
v_gene: TRBV30
len: 13
abundance: NA
CDR3nt: TGTGCCTGGAGTGTACATGGGGCTGAAGGCTACACCTTC
CDR3aa: CAWSVHGAEGYTF

d_gene: NA
j_gene: TRBJ2-1
v_gene: TRBV6-6
len: 14
abundance: NA
CDR3nt: TGTGCCAGCACCGACCGGGGACGGTCGATGGAACAGTTCTTC
CDR3aa: CASTDRGRSMEQFF

d_gene: NA
j_gene: TRBJ1-6
v_gene: TRBV13
len: 17
abundance: NA
CDR3nt: TGTGCCAGCAGCTTAGAGGAGGGGAGCTCCTATAATTCACCCCTCCACTTT
CDR3aa: CASSLEEGSSYNSPLHF

d_gene: TRBD2
j_gene: TRBJ2-1
v_gene: TRBV7-6
len: 12
abundance: NA
CDR3nt: TGTGCCAGCAGCTCAACCTCGGGGGGGCAGTTCTTC
CDR3aa: CASSSTSGGQFF

d_gene: NA
j_gene: TRBJ1-1
v_gene: TRBV5-1
len: 13
abundance: once
CDR3nt: TGCGCCAGCAGCTTGGCCAGGGAAACACAAGCTTTCTTT
CDR3aa: CASSLARETQAFF

d_gene: NA
j_gene: TRBJ2-3
v_gene: TRBV28
len: 17
abundance: NA
CDR3nt: TGTGCCAGCAGTTCAGCCCCAGGGGTTCCATACACAGATACGCAGTATTTT
CDR3aa: CASSSAPGVPYTDTQYF

d_gene: NA
j_gene: TRBJ1-2
v_gene: TRBV6-5
len: 14
abundance: NA
CDR3nt: TGTGCCAGCAGTTACTCAGCAGGGCGGATGGGCTACACCTTC
CDR3aa: CASSYSAGRMGYTF

d_gene: TRBD1
j_gene: TRBJ2-3
v_gene: TRBV5-1
len: 15
abundance: NA
CDR3nt: TGCGCCAGCAGCTTGGGGGACAGACCCACAGATACGCAGTATTTT
CDR3aa: CASSLGDRPTDTQYF

d_gene: NA
j_gene: TRBJ1-1
v_gene: TRBV28
len: 15
abundance: NA
CDR3nt: TGTGCCAGCAGTATATTGGGTTTCATGAACACTGAAGCTTTCTTT
CDR3aa: CASSILGFMNTEAFF

d_gene: NA
j_gene: TRBJ1-6
v_gene: TRBV10-3
len: 13
abundance: NA
CDR3nt: TGTGCCATCGCCAACGGGGCGAGTTCACCCCTCCACTTT
CDR3aa: CAIANGASSPLHF

d_gene: TRBD2
j_gene: TRBJ2-1
v_gene: TRBV4-2
len: 16
abundance: NA
CDR3nt: TGTGCCAGCAGCCAAGATGGAAGCGGGGGGCCCAATGAGCAGTTCTTC
CDR3aa: CASSQDGSGGPNEQFF